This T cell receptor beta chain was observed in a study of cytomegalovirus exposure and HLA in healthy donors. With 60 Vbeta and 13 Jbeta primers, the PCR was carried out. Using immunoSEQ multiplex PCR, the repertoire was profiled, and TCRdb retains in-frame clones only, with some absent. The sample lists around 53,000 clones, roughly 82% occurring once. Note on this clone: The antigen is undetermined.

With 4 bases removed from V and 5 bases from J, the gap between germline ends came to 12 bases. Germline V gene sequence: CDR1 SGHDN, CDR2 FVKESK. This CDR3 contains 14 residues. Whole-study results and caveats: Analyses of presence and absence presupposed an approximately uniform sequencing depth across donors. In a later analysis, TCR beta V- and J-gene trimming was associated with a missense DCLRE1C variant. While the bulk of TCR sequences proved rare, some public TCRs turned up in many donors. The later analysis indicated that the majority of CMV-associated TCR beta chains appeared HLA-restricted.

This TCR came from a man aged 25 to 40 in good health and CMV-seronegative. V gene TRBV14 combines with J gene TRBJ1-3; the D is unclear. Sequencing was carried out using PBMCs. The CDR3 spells CASSPDSIRNTIYF. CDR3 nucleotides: TGTGCCAGCAGCCCCGACTCCATACGAAACACCATATATTTT.